This TCR beta chain was identified in a study of cytomegalovirus exposure and HLA in healthy donors. On this clone itself: Its antigen is unidentified.

Per germline, CDR1 KGHSY and CDR2 FQNENV. The CDR3 consists of 15 residues. V lost 4 bases and J 4 bases, leaving 16 bases between the germline ends. The data were produced by immunoSEQ multiplex PCR, yet TCRdb's version contains in-frame clones alone and is incomplete. This sample has about 140,000 clones; 86% occur once, and the top ten carry under 3%. General study results and limits: Cytomegalovirus status was reportedly diagnosed by the classifier with high specificity and sensitivity.

This TCR was sampled from a young man in good health and CMV-seronegative. The V call is TRBV16, the J call TRBJ1-2, with D hard to call. Material: PBMCs. CDR3 DNA sequence: TGTGCCAGCAGCCTAGTATCGGCCCGGGGCTATGGCTACACCTTC. It encodes CASSLVSARGYGYTF.